This T cell receptor (beta chain) was captured by sequencing in a study of shared clonotypes between healthy human individuals. The CDR3 totals 15 residues. V was shortened by 0 bases and J by 1 base, with 10 bases between the two germline ends. The germline CDR1 and CDR2 sequences are SGHRS and YFSETQ. TCRdb's table, derived via immunoSEQ multiplex PCR, lists solely in-frame clones and lacks some. This sample has about 1 million clones; 65% to 80% occur once, and the top ten carry 1.2% to 1.5%. Recent vaccinations or acute infections were absent in the healthy HIV-negative adult donors. Sequencing was carried out using memory CD4+ T cells sorted from blood. Subset given: CD45RA-negative fraction. The chain links TRBV5-1 to TRBJ2-5, with a possible D match to TRBD1 (5 bases). The clonotype was recovered from a man younger than 30 in good health. The CDR3 region has the DNA TGCGCCAGCAGCTTGGGGCAAGGGGCCCAAGAGACCCAGTACTTC. This encodes CASSLGQGAQETQYF.